The TCR beta chain under discussion was sequenced for a study of CD8 T cells in Susac syndrome. Treatment-naive patients with stable or active relapsing-remitting disease served as multiple sclerosis controls. The authors negatively isolated CD8+ and CD4+ T cells and FACS-enriched TEMRA cells. The germline V gene has CDR1 MDHEN and CDR2 SYDVKM. The CDR3 has 12 residues. Trimming removed 3 bases from V and 8 bases from J, with 5 bases in between. RNA was extracted with the RNeasy kit, and a quantity of roughly 0.5 to 1 ug was reverse transcribed using random hexamers. The amplification used immunoSEQ multiplex PCR on TCR beta CDR3; it spanned 54 Vbeta and 13 Jbeta. Using its own MiXCR run on the immunoSEQ multiplex PCR reads, TCRdb lists one record per CDR3 protein. This table holds around 69,000 distinct CDR3 sequences, roughly 95% found once.

Specimen: CD4+ T cells from PBMCs. This sequence originates from a human donor with multiple sclerosis. The chain joins TRBV28 to TRBJ1-6, with D uncertain. The CDR3 bases are TGTGCCAGCAGTTTGGAGTATTCACCCCTCCACTTT. This encodes CASSLEYSPLHF.